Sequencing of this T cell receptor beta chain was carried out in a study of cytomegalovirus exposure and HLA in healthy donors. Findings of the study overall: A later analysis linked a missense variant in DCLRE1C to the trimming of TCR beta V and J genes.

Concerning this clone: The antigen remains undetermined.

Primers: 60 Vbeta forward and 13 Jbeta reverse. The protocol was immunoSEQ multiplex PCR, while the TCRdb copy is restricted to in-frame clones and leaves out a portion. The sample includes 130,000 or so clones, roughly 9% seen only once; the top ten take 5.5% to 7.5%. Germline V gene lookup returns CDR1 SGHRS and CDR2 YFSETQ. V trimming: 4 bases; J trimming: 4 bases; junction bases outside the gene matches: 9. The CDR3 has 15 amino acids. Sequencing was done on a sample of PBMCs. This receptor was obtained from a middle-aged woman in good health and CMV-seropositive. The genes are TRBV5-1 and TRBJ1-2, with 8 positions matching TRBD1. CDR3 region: CASSKSGQGSYGYTF. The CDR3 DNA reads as TGCGCCAGCAGCAAATCTGGACAGGGTTCCTATGGCTACACCTTC.